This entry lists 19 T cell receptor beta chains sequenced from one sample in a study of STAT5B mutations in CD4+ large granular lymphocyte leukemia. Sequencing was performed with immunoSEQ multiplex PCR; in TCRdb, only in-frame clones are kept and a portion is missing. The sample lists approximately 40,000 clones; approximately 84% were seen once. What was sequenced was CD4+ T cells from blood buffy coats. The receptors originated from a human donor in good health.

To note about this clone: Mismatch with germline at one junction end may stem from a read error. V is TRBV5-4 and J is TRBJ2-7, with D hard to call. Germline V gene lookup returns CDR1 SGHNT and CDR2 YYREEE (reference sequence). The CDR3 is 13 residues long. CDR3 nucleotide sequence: TGTGCCAGCAGCTTGGTCAGCTCCTACGGGCAGTACTTC. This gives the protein CASSLVSSYGQYF.

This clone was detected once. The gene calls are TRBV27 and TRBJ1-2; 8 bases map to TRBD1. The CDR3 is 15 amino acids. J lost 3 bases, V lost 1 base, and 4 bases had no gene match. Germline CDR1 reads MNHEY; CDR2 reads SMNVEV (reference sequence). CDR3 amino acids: CASSLFGTGYYGYTF. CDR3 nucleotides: TGTGCCAGCAGTTTATTCGGGACAGGATACTATGGCTACACCTTC.

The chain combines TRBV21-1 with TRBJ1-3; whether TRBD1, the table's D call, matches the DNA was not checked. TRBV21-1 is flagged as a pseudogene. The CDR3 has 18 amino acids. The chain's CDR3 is CASSSGTGDQSPGNTIYF. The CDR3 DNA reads TGTGCCAGCAGTTCGGGGACAGGGGATCAATCCCCTGGAAACACCATATATTTT.

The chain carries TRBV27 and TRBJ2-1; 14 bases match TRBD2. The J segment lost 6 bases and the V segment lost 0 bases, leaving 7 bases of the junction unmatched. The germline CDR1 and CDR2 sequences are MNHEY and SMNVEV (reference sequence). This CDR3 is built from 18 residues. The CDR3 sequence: CASSLSGLAGVLPNEQFF. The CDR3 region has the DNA TGTGCCAGCAGTTTATCGGGACTAGCGGGAGTTCTTCCCAATGAGCAGTTCTTC.

The DNA of the CDR3 is TGTGCCTGGAGTGTAAAGGGGGCCTACAATGAGCAGTTCTTC. The encoded protein is CAWSVKGAYNEQFF. The chain is built from TRBV30 and TRBJ2-1, with a possible D match to TRBD1 (6 bases). The germline V gene encodes CDR1 GTSNPN and CDR2 SVGIG (reference sequence). Trimming left V 0 bases short and J 2 bases short, with 8 bases between. The CDR3 runs 14 residues.

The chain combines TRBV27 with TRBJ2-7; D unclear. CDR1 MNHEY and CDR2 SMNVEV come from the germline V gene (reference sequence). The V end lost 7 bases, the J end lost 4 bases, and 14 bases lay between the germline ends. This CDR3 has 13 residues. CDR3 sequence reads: CASTLSVGYEQYF. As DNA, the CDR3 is TGTGCCAGCACCCTGAGTGTAGGATACGAGCAGTACTTC.

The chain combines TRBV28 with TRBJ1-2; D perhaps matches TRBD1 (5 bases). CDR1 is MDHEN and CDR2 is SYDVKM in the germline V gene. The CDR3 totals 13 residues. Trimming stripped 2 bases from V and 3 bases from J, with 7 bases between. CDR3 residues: CASSLAGDYGYTF. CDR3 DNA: TGTGCCAGCAGTTTAGCGGGGGACTATGGCTACACCTTC.

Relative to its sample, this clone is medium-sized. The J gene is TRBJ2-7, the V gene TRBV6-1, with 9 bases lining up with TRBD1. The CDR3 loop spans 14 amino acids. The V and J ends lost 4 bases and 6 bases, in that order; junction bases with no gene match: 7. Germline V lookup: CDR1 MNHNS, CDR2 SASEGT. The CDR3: CASSGTGTGFEQYF. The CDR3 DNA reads TGTGCCAGCAGTGGAACAGGGACAGGGTTCGAGCAGTACTTC.

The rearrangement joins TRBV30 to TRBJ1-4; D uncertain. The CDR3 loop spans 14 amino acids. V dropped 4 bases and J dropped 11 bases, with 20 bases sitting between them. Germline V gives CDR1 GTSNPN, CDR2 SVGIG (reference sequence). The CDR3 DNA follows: TGTGCCTGGAAGATTGACCTGTCGGATGGGAAACTGTTTTTT. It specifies CAWKIDLSDGKLFF.

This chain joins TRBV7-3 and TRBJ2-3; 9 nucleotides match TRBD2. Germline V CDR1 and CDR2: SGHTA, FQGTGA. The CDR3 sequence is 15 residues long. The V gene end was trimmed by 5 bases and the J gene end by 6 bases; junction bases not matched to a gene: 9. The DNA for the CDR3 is TGTGCCAGCAGCCCTAGCGGGGCCCACCCGGATACGCAGTATTTT. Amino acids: CASSPSGAHPDTQYF.

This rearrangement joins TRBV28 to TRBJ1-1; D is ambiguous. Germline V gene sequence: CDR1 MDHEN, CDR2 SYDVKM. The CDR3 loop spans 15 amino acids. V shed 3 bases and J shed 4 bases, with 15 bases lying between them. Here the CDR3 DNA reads TGTGCCAGCAGTTTTAGCCCGGCCCCAACCACTGAAGCTTTCTTT. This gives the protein CASSFSPAPTTEAFF.

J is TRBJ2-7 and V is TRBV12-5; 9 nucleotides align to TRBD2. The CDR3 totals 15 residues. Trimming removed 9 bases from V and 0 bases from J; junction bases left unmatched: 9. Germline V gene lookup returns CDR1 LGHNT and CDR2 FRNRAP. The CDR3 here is CASGISGRSSYEQYF. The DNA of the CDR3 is TGTGCTAGCGGCATAAGCGGGAGGAGCTCCTACGAGCAGTACTTC. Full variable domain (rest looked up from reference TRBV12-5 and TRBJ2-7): DARVTQTPRHKVTEMGQEVTMRCQPILGHNTVFWYRQTMMQGLELLAYFRNRAPLDDSGMPKDRFSAEMPDATLATLKIQPSEPRDSAVYFCASGISGRSSYEQYFGPGTRLTVT.

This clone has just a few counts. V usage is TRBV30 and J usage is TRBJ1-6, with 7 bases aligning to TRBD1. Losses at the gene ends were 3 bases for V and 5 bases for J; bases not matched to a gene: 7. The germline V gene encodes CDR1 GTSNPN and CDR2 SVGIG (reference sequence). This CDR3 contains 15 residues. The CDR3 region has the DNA TGTGCCTGGAGCCCTAAACAGGGGAATAATTCACCCCTCCACTTT. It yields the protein CAWSPKQGNNSPLHF.

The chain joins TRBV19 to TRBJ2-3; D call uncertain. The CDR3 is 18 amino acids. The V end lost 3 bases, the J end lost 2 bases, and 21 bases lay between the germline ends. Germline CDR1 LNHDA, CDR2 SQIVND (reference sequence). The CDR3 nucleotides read TGTGCCAGTAGTATCGGGTTAGGCCAGCCCGTAAACACAGATACGCAGTATTTT. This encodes CASSIGLGQPVNTDTQYF.

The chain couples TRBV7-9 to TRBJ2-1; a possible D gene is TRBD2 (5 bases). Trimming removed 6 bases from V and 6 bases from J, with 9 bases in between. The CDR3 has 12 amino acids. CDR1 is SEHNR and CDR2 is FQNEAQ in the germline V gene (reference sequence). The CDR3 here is CASSSSSNEQFF. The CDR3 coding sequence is TGTGCCAGCAGTTCTAGCTCCAATGAGCAGTTCTTC. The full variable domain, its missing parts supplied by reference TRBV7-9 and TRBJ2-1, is DTGVSQNPRHKITKRGQNVTFRCDPISEHNRLYWYRQTLGQGPEFLTYFQNEAQLEKSRLLSDRFSAERPKGSFSTLEIQRTEQGDSAMYLCASSSSSNEQFFGPGTRLTVL.

The CDR3, as DNA: TGTGCCAGAAGGGGATGGGGGAGGTGGATGGACCTCCACTTT. It specifies CARRGWGRWMDLHF. The V call is TRBV5-3, the J call TRBJ1-6; TRBD1 might be the D (5 bases). TRBV5-3 is designated an ORF whose function remains uncertain. Trimming shortened V by 5 bases and J by 15 bases, and 21 bases separated the two germline ends. The CDR3 contains 14 residues.

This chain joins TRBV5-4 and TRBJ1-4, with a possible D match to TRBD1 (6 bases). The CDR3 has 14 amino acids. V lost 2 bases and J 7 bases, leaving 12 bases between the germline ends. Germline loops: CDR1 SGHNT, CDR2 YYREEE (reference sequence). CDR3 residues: CASSFNRAGEKLFF. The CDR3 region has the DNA TGTGCCAGCAGCTTTAACAGGGCCGGTGAAAAACTGTTTTTT.

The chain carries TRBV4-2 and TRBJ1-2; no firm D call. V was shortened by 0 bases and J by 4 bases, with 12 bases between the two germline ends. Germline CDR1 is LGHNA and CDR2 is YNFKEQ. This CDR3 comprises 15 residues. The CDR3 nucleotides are TGTGCCAGCAGCCAAGATTTGGCAGGAGCCTATGGCTACACCTTC. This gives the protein CASSQDLAGAYGYTF.

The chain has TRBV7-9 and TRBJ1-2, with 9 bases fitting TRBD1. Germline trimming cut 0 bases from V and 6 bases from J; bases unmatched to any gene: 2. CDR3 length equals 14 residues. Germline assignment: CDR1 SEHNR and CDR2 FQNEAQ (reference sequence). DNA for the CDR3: TGTGCCAGCAGCTTAGCAGGACAGGGGAATGGCTACACCTTC. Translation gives CASSLAGQGNGYTF.